These T cell receptor beta chains were read from a single sample in a study of blood T cells in healthy people across ages. One entry per CDR3 protein results from TCRdb running MiXCR on the 5' RACE reads. The sample has roughly 1.6 million distinct CDR3 sequences, about 35% seen once; the top ten hold approximately 11%. Sample: blood. All receptors derive from a woman in her twenties or thirties in good health. Both conserved end residues are part of each CDR3. The D gene is left open where the match is weak. Clone size is shown for a subset of rows, as once, few, many or a class of expanded clone.

>.|.|TRBJ2-2|TRBV9
TGTGCCAGCAGCGCAGCCCACAGGGGGGGGACCGGGGAGCTGTTTTTT
CASSAAHRGGTGELFF
>.|few|TRBJ2-7|TRBV20-1
TGCAGTGCCCCCAGGCAGGGTATGGCCGAGCAGTACTTC
CSAPRQGMAEQYF
>.|few|TRBJ2-5|TRBV24-1
TGTGCCACCAGTGATTTCTCCGGGGGTCAAGAGACCCAGTACTTC
CATSDFSGGQETQYF
>.|.|TRBJ1-1|TRBV6-5
TGTGCCACCGAAACGAACACTGAAGCTTTCTTT
CATETNTEAFF
>.|.|TRBJ2-3|TRBV5-1
TGCGCCAGCAGCTTGAACAGGGTTGAAGATATGCAGTATTTT
CASSLNRVEDMQYF
>TRBD2|.|TRBJ2-3|TRBV12-3/TRBV12-4
TGTGCCAGCAGCCAAGTACTAGCGGGAGGGTTCACAGATGCGCAGTATTTT
CASSQVLAGGFTDAQYF
>.|.|TRBJ2-1|TRBV12-3/TRBV12-4
TGTGCCAGCACATCCGGGGTGAGCTCCTACAATGAGCAGTTCTTC
CASTSGVSSYNEQFF
>.|.|TRBJ1-1|TRBV27
TGTGCCAGCACCCGGTCGACAGACTGTACCACTGAAGCTTTCTTT
CASTRSTDCTTEAFF
>.|.|TRBJ2-3|TRBV5-1
TGCGCCAGCACGGACTTACCCACAGATACGCAGTATTTT
CASTDLPTDTQYF
>.|few|TRBJ2-1|TRBV20-1
TGCAGTGCCTTTAGGGGACTCCTCTCCTACAATGAGCAGTTCTTC
CSAFRGLLSYNEQFF
>.|.|TRBJ1-2|TRBV3-1
TGTGCCAGCAGCCAAGATGTGGGGGGCTCTGGCTACACCTTC
CASSQDVGGSGYTF
>.|many|TRBJ2-7|TRBV4-1
TGCGCCAGCAGCCCTACAAGGGGGGGGGCCTACGAGCAGTACTTC
CASSPTRGGAYEQYF
>TRBD2|.|TRBJ2-1|TRBV10-2
TGCGCCAGCCAGGCGGGGGTGGGTGAGCAGTTCTTC
CASQAGVGEQFF
>TRBD2|.|TRBJ2-1|TRBV27
TGTGCCAGCAGTTCCCATAGCGGGAGCTCCTACAATGAGCAGTTCTTC
CASSSHSGSSYNEQFF
>TRBD2|.|TRBJ2-1|TRBV28
TGTGCCAGCAGTCTTCGACTAGCGGGTAACTCCTACAATGAGCAGTTCTTC
CASSLRLAGNSYNEQFF
>TRBD2|.|TRBJ2-7|TRBV20-1
TGCAGTGCTAGAGTGGCCAGCGGGAGAACCTACGAGCAGTACTTC
CSARVASGRTYEQYF
>.|.|TRBJ2-1|TRBV5-1
TGCGCCAGCAGCTGGGACCTAGCGCCCAATGAGCAGTTCTTC
CASSWDLAPNEQFF
>.|.|TRBJ2-5|TRBV7-2
TGTGCCAGCAGCATACGGGGGCGGGGAGAGACCCAGTACTTC
CASSIRGRGETQYF
>TRBD1|few|TRBJ1-5|TRBV6-5
TGTGCCAGCAGCCTAACGGGACAGGGGCATCAGCCCCAGCATTTT
CASSLTGQGHQPQHF
>.|once|TRBJ2-7|TRBV3-1
TGTGCCAGCAGCCCTCGACAGTCCTTATCCTCCTACGAGCAGTACTTC
CASSPRQSLSSYEQYF
>.|.|TRBJ2-7|TRBV4-1
TGCGCCAGCAGCCAAGGACGCAGCCTCTCCTACGAGCAGTACTTC
CASSQGRSLSYEQYF
>TRBD2|.|TRBJ2-7|TRBV7-2
TGTGCCAGCAGCGCAACCCTAACTAGCGGGAGATACGAGCAGTACTTC
CASSATLTSGRYEQYF
>TRBD1|once|TRBJ1-5|TRBV30
TGTGCCTGGAGTCACGGGACAGCGAGCAATCAGCCCCAGCATTTT
CAWSHGTASNQPQHF
>TRBD2|.|TRBJ2-5|TRBV5-1
TGCGCCAGCAGCGTGACTAGCGGGAGCCGGAAGACCCAGTACTTC
CASSVTSGSRKTQYF
>TRBD1|.|TRBJ2-3|TRBV10-3
TGTGCCATCAGTTCGCCGGGACAGGGTTCAGATACGCAGTATTTT
CAISSPGQGSDTQYF
>.|few|TRBJ2-5|TRBV6-1
TGTGCCAGCATCACGCGGGCCCAAGAGACCCAGTACTTC
CASITRAQETQYF
>.|.|TRBJ1-5|TRBV6-1
TGTGCCAGCAGTGAAGTTCGGGGTTCGGGGCAGCCCCAGCATTTT
CASSEVRGSGQPQHF
>.|few|TRBJ2-7|TRBV20-1
TGCAGTGCTAGAGATCGAGGGGCCTCCTACGAGCAGTACTTC
CSARDRGASYEQYF
>.|few|TRBJ1-1|TRBV12-3/TRBV12-4
TGTGCCAGCAGGATGCCCCGGGCGGCGGGCACTGAAGCTTTCTTT
CASRMPRAAGTEAFF
>TRBD2|.|TRBJ2-5|TRBV9
TGTGCCAGCAGCGTAGGTGAGGCGGGAGTAACAGAGACCCAGTACTTC
CASSVGEAGVTETQYF
>.|.|TRBJ2-5|TRBV20-1
TGCAGTGCTGGGGGACTGTGGCATTCGGAGCAGTACTTC
CSAGGLWHSEQYF
>.|few|TRBJ2-7|TRBV2
TGTGCCAGCAGTTTCCAGCTCCTCTACGAGCAGTACTTC
CASSFQLLYEQYF
>.|many|TRBJ1-1|TRBV29-1
TGCAGCGTTGATGGGGACGGCAACACTGAAGCTTTCTTT
CSVDGDGNTEAFF
>TRBD2|.|TRBJ2-1|TRBV20-1
TGCAGTGCCCGACTAGCGGAGACTTACGATGAGCAGTTCTTC
CSARLAETYDEQFF
>.|.|TRBJ2-1|TRBV7-3
TGTGCCAGCAGGGCACCAGGGAGCAATGAGCAGTTCTTC
CASRAPGSNEQFF
>TRBD1|.|TRBJ2-3|TRBV5-1
TGCACCAGCAGCCCGACAGGGGAAATTAGGGCAGATACGCAGTATTTT
CTSSPTGEIRADTQYF
>.|few|TRBJ2-3|TRBV24-1
TGTGCCACCAGTGACTCTCGGACAGAGGGTTATGACACAGATACGCAGTATTTT
CATSDSRTEGYDTDTQYF
>.|.|TRBJ2-1|TRBV20-1
TGCAGTGCCACCCTCAGGGCCCCAGCCCACAATGAGCAGTTCTTC
CSATLRAPAHNEQFF
>TRBD2|few|TRBJ2-4|TRBV12-3/TRBV12-4
TGTGCCAGCAGCACCGGGACTAGCGGGGGGCTCGGAGGTGGTAAGCAGTACTTC
CASSTGTSGGLGGGKQYF
>TRBD1|many|TRBJ2-5|TRBV12-3/TRBV12-4
TGTGCCAGCAGTTTTAACAGGGGGCAAGAGACCCAGTACTTC
CASSFNRGQETQYF
>.|.|TRBJ1-2|TRBV7-2
TGTGCCTGCACCCCCTTTGTTGAGGGACATGGCTACACCTTC
CACTPFVEGHGYTF